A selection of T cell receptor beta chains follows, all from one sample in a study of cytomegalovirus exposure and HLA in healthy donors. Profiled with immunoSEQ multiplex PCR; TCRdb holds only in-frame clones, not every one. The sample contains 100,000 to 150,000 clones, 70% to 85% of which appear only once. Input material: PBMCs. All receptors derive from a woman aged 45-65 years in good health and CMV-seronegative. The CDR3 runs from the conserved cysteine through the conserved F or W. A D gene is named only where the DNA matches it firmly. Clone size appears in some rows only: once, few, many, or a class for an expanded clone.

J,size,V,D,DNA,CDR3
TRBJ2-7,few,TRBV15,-,TGTGCCACCAGCAGGGCCGGGACTCCCCTCTCCTACGAGCAGTACTTC,CATSRAGTPLSYEQYF
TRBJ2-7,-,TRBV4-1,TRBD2,TGCGCCAGCAGCCAAGACCCTAGCGGGGAAGTCTCCTACGAGCAGTACTTC,CASSQDPSGEVSYEQYF
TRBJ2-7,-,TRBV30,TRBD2,TGTGCCTGGAGGGAAGTCCTCGGGAGGAGAGCCTACGAGCAGTACTTC,CAWREVLGRRAYEQYF
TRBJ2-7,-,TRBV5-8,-,TGTGCCAGCAGCTGGGGCGGGGAATTTAATTACGAGCAGTACTTC,CASSWGGEFNYEQYF
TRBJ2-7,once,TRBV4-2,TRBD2,TGTGCCAGCAGCCGAGAGCGGTCTAGCGGGAGTTATGCCTCCTACGAGCAGTACTTC,CASSRERSSGSYASYEQYF
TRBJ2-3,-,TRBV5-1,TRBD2,TGCGCCAGCAGCTTGTACCTAGCGGTTGGAGATACGCAGTATTTT,CASSLYLAVGDTQYF
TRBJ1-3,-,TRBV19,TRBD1,TGTGCCAGTAGCGGCGGACGACAGGGAATGAGTGGAAACACCATATATTTT,CASSGGRQGMSGNTIYF
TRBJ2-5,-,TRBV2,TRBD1,TGTGCCAGCTCGGGACAGAGTACAGCCCAGTACTTC,CASSGQSTAQYF
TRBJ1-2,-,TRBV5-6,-,TGTGCCAGCAGCTTGGGCCGCAGGTATGGCTACACCTTC,CASSLGRRYGYTF
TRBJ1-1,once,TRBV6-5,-,TGTGCCAGCAGTTCTTTATCCCAGGGAGGCACTGAAGCTTTCTTT,CASSSLSQGGTEAFF
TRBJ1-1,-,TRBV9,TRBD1,TGTGCCAGCAGCGTTGGACAGGGCACTGAAGCTTTCTTT,CASSVGQGTEAFF
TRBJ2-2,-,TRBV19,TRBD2,TGTGCCAGTAGTCTCCGGACTAGTTGGGCGAACACCGGGGAGCTGTTTTTT,CASSLRTSWANTGELFF
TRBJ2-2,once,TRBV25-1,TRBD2,TGTGCCAGCAGTGAAATCCCAAGCGGGAGTGGCGGGGAGCTGTTTTTT,CASSEIPSGSGGELFF
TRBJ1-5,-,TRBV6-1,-,TGTGCCATCAAGTCAGGGAACTATCAGCCCCAGCATTTT,CAIKSGNYQPQHF
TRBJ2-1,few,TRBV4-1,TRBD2,TGCGCCAGCAGCCAAGATACCAGCGGGGCCCCCCCGTCCTACAATGAGCAGTTCTTC,CASSQDTSGAPPSYNEQFF
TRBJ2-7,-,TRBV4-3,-,TGCGCCAGCAGCCAAGGCGCCGACTCAACCTACGAGCAGTACTTC,CASSQGADSTYEQYF
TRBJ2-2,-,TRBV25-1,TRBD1,TGTGCCAGCAGTGAGGTTAAGACAGGGGCCAACACCGGGGAGCTGTTTTTT,CASSEVKTGANTGELFF
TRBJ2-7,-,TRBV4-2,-,TGTGCCAGCAGCCCCCTAGGCGGGCCGGATGAGCAGTACTTC,CASSPLGGPDEQYF
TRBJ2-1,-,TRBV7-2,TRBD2,TGTGCCAGCAGCTTCTTGCTAGCGGGTTACAATGAGCAGTTCTTC,CASSFLLAGYNEQFF
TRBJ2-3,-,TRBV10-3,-,TGTGCCATCAGTGAGTCGACTAGTGATTCGCGGCTAAGAAGCACAGATACGCAGTATTTT,CAISESTSDSRLRSTDTQYF
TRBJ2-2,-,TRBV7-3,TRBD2,TGTGCCAGCAGCCTGTTAGCGGGAGTGAACACCGGGGAGCTGTTTTTT,CASSLLAGVNTGELFF
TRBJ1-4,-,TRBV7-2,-,TGTGCCAGCAGCTTACCGGACATGACTAATGAAAAACTGTTTTTT,CASSLPDMTNEKLFF
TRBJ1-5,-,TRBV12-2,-,TGTGCAAGTCGCTTAACTACCGGACAGGTGAGGGCCCGCGGGGATCAGCCCCAGCATTTT,CASRLTTGQVRARGDQPQHF
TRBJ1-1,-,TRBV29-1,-,TGCAGCGTTGTTAGCCTTTTGACCACTGAAGCTTTCTTT,CSVVSLLTTEAFF
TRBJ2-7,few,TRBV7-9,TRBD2,TGTTCCAGCAGCTTAGGGTCTAGCGGGATTGGATTTTTATACGAGCAGTACTTC,CSSSLGSSGIGFLYEQYF
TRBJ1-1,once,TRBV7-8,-,TGTGCCAGCAACCACCGGAGGGTTCACACTGAAGCTTTCTTT,CASNHRRVHTEAFF
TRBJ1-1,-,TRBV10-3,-,TGTGCCATCAGTGGTCAGGACACTAACACTGAAGCTTTCTTT,CAISGQDTNTEAFF
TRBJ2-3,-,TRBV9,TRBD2,TGTGCCAGCAGCATAGGCCCTGGGACTAGCGGGGACCCTAGCACAGATACGCAGTATTTT,CASSIGPGTSGDPSTDTQYF
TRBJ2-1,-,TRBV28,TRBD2,TGTGCCAGCAGTTCTTCCAAGCGGGATGTCACCTACAATGAGCAGTTCTTC,CASSSSKRDVTYNEQFF
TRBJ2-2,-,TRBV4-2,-,TGTGCCAGCAGCCAAGATGTCGTAGCGATAAACACCGGGGAGCTGTTTTTT,CASSQDVVAINTGELFF